The sequence of this TCR beta chain was determined in a study of cytomegalovirus exposure and HLA in healthy donors. For this clone: Its target is not known.

Study findings and constraints: Previous analysis showed most TCR beta V segments were productive about 87% or about 30% of the time. Under in vitro conditions, three CMV-associated chains were confirmed as specific for CMV antigens.

PCR primers comprised 60 Vbeta and 13 Jbeta primers. Produced via immunoSEQ multiplex PCR; TCRdb's table is partial and in-frame only. The sample holds 130,000 to 150,000 clones, 78% seen once. There are 14 residues in the CDR3. Germline CDR1 SGHVS, CDR2 FNYEAQ. V shed 5 bases and J 2 bases; nucleotides not matched to a gene: 4. V and J are TRBV7-6 and TRBJ1-1; 8 positions match TRBD1. The sequence was collected from a female donor in good health and CMV-seronegative. The specimen sequenced was PBMCs. The chain's CDR3 is CASSRQGFNTEAFF. The CDR3 DNA sequence: TGTGCCAGCAGCCGACAGGGGTTTAACACTGAAGCTTTCTTT.